Shown below are 31 T cell receptor beta chains from a single sample sequenced in a study of cytomegalovirus exposure and HLA in healthy donors. PCR amplification relied on 60 Vbeta primers (plus 13 Jbeta primers). Here immunoSEQ multiplex PCR was the method, and the copy in TCRdb shows in-frame clones only, minus some. The listing contains 200,000 to 250,000 clones. Sequenced: PBMCs. Source of these receptors: a woman in her 30s in good health and CMV-seropositive.

The V and J genes are TRBV5-1 and TRBJ2-3; 13 bases fit TRBD2. The CDR3 has 18 residues. Germline-derived CDR1 and CDR2 are SGHRS and YFSETQ. V trimming: 4 bases; J trimming: 3 bases; junction bases outside the gene matches: 11. CDR3 sequence (DNA): TGCGCCAGCAGCCAAACCGGGACTAGCGGGACCTTGACAGATACGCAGTATTTT. Translating gives CASSQTGTSGTLTDTQYF.

The rearrangement uses TRBV5-1 and TRBJ2-2; 10 bases fit TRBD1. Losses at the gene ends were 4 bases for V and 3 bases for J; bases not matched to a gene: 3. Per the germline V gene, CDR1 is SGHRS and CDR2 is YFSETQ. The length of the CDR3 is 15 residues. Here the CDR3 reads CASSIGQGDTGELFF. The DNA of the CDR3 is TGCGCCAGCAGCATCGGACAGGGGGACACCGGGGAGCTGTTTTTT.

The CDR3 DNA reads as TGTGCCAGCAGCTGGGGACTAGCGGGAGTCGAGACCCAGTACTTC. This gives the protein CASSWGLAGVETQYF. J is TRBJ2-5 and V is TRBV5-5; 14 bases are shared with TRBD2. The V gene end was trimmed by 3 bases and the J gene end by 5 bases; junction bases not matched to a gene: 3. From germline, CDR1 is SGHKS and CDR2 YYEKEE (reference sequence). CDR3 size: 15 residues.

The chain has TRBV6-6 and TRBJ2-5; D is possibly TRBD2 (5 bases). The J call may be mistaken, given a closer DNA end match to TRBJ2-7. This CDR3 comprises 14 residues. CDR1 and CDR2 from the germline V gene are MNHNY and SVGAGI (reference sequence). CDR3 nucleotides: TGTGCCAGCAGTCCAGGACTCGAGAGCTACGAGCAGTACTTC. Amino acid sequence: CASSPGLESYEQYF.

J is TRBJ1-2 and V is TRBV7-9, with TRBD1 as a possible D gene (5 bases). The CDR3 runs to 13 residues. V was clipped by 5 bases and J by 4 bases, with 11 bases between them. Germline CDR1 SEHNR, CDR2 FQNEAQ (reference sequence). CDR3 sequence reads: CASSKTGPYGYTF. Written as DNA, the CDR3 is TGTGCCAGCAGCAAAACAGGTCCCTATGGCTACACCTTC.

J is TRBJ2-1 and V is TRBV28; 7 bases agree with TRBD1. The germline CDR1 and CDR2 sequences are MDHEN and SYDVKM. This CDR3 has 15 amino acids. V lost 5 bases and J lost 3; bases outside the gene matches: 7. This CDR3 reads CASSQYRGFYNEQFF. In DNA, the CDR3 is TGTGCCAGCAGTCAATACAGGGGTTTCTACAATGAGCAGTTCTTC.

The DNA for the CDR3 is TGTGCCAGCAGTCATCGGGAGGATCAGCCCCAGCATTTT. This encodes CASSHREDQPQHF. This chain links TRBV6-1 with TRBJ1-5; no definite D call. The V gene lost 5 bases and the J gene lost 5 bases, with 10 bases spanning the gap. In germline, CDR1 is MNHNS, CDR2 SASEGT. The CDR3 extends over 13 amino acids.

The chain uses TRBV10-2 and TRBJ2-1; weak D call: TRBD2 (5 bases). This CDR3 is 11 amino acids long. The V end lost 3 bases, the J end lost 10 bases, and 7 bases lay between the germline ends. CDR1 and CDR2 from the germline V gene are WSHSY and SAAADI. The CDR3 is CASSEQREQFF. CDR3 bases: TGCGCCAGCAGTGAACAGCGGGAGCAGTTCTTC.

The chain is built from TRBV12-1 and TRBJ2-1; the D call in the table, TRBD2, was not verified against the DNA. TRBV12-1 is a pseudogene. The CDR3 spans 15 residues. CDR3 residues: CASSSPGLPFDEQFF. In DNA form, the CDR3 reads TGTGCCAGCAGCTCGCCGGGACTTCCCTTCGATGAGCAGTTCTTC.

This rearrangement joins TRBV5-1 to TRBJ1-3; 7 bases are shared with TRBD1. V lost 4 bases and J lost 0; bases outside the gene matches: 13. The CDR3 extends over 18 amino acids. The germline gives CDR1 SGHRS, CDR2 YFSETQ. DNA of the CDR3: TGCGCCAGCAGCGCAAGTTACGGGGACAGCGTCTCTGGAAACACCATATATTTT. Translated: CASSASYGDSVSGNTIYF.

The rearrangement uses TRBV2 and TRBJ2-7; the D gene is possibly TRBD1 (6 bases). Between the trimmed V and J ends, which lost 10 bases and 1 base, there was a span of 11 bases. The CDR3 has 12 amino acids. Per germline, CDR1 SNHLY and CDR2 FYNNEI. DNA of the CDR3: TGTGCCACCCGACAGGAATCCTACGAGCAGTACTTC. It specifies CATRQESYEQYF.

The rearrangement joins TRBV29-1 to TRBJ1-4, with D possibly being TRBD1 (5 bases). CDR1 SQVTM and CDR2 ANQGSEA come from the germline V gene. With 4 bases removed from V and 8 bases from J, the gap between germline ends came to 14 bases. This CDR3 has 13 residues. CDR3 loop: CSVAGRAEEKLFF. The DNA for the CDR3 is TGCAGCGTTGCGGGCAGGGCGGAGGAAAAACTGTTTTTT. Full variable domain (rest looked up from reference TRBV29-1 and TRBJ1-4): SAVISQKPSRDICQRGTSLTIQCQVDSQVTMMFWYRQQPGQSLTLIATANQGSEATYESGFVIDKFPISRPNLTFSTLTVSNMSPEDSSIYLCSVAGRAEEKLFFGSGTQLSVL.

The chain uses TRBV29-1 and TRBJ1-1; a weak D match, TRBD1 (5 bases). Germline assignment: CDR1 SQVTM and CDR2 ANQGSEA. This CDR3 has 12 residues. Between the trimmed V and J ends, which lost 4 bases and 6 bases, there was a span of 12 bases. In DNA, the CDR3 is TGCAGCGTTGGGGCTGCGGGGGCTGAAGCTTTCTTT. It encodes CSVGAAGAEAFF.

The chain is built from TRBV5-1 and TRBJ2-2, with a weak D call TRBD1 (5 bases). Deletions cut 0 bases from V and 1 base from J, with 7 bases between. Per germline, CDR1 SGHRS and CDR2 YFSETQ. This CDR3 region has 15 residues. CDR3 sequence reads: CASSLVGQNTGELFF. The CDR3 region has the DNA TGCGCCAGCAGCTTGGTGGGGCAGAACACCGGGGAGCTGTTTTTT. Variable domain in full (rest from reference TRBV5-1 and TRBJ2-2): KAGVTQTPRYLIKTRGQQVTLSCSPISGHRSVSWYQQTPGQGLQFLFEYFSETQRNKGNFPGRFSGRQFSNSRSEMNVSTLELGDSALYLCASSLVGQNTGELFFGEGSRLTVL.

The chain carries TRBV7-2 and TRBJ1-1; D is ambiguous. The germline V and J ends were trimmed by 2 bases and 0 bases, with 10 bases remaining between them. The germline V gene has CDR1 SGHTA and CDR2 FQGNSA. The CDR3 is 15 amino acids. The CDR3 nucleotides read TGTGCCAGCAGCTTAATTTACGGGATGAACACTGAAGCTTTCTTT. It specifies CASSLIYGMNTEAFF. The whole variable domain, remainder taken from reference TRBV7-2 and TRBJ1-1, is GAGVSQSPSNKVTEKGKDVELRCDPISGHTALYWYRQSLGQGLEFLIYFQGNSAPDKSGLPSDRFSAERTGGSVSTLTIQRTQQEDSAVYLCASSLIYGMNTEAFFGQGTRLTVV.

The chain combines TRBV6-6 with TRBJ1-5; a weak D match, TRBD1 (6 bases). Germline assignment: CDR1 MNHNY and CDR2 SVGAGI (reference sequence). V lost 10 bases, J lost 0 bases, and 16 bases lay in between. This CDR3 has 15 residues. CDR3 nucleotides: TGTGCCAATAAATACCGAGGGGGTAGCAATCAGCCCCAGCATTTT. Protein product: CANKYRGGSNQPQHF.

As for this clone: Other DNA sequences in the sample encode the same CDR3. The chain carries TRBV29-1 and TRBJ2-2, with 12 bases matching TRBD2. This CDR3 is 14 amino acids long. Germline values: CDR1 SQVTM, CDR2 ANQGSEA. The ends lost 5 bases at V and 3 bases at J; junction bases unmatched: 1. The CDR3 DNA reads as TGCAGCGTTAGGACTAGCGGGGACACCGGGGAGCTGTTTTTT. Its translation is CSVRTSGDTGELFF.

This sequence joins TRBV6-1 and TRBJ2-5, with a tentative D call TRBD1 (6 bases). CDR1 MNHNS and CDR2 SASEGT come from the germline V gene. V was pared by 4 bases and J by 0 bases, with 15 bases between. This CDR3 region has 16 residues. Here the CDR3 reads CASSVIPTGHQETQYF. In DNA form, the CDR3 reads TGTGCCAGCAGTGTTATACCGACAGGACACCAAGAGACCCAGTACTTC.

The chain carries TRBV7-8 and TRBJ2-5; D perhaps matches TRBD2 (6 bases). Per germline, CDR1 SGHVS and CDR2 FQNEAQ. The V end was cut by 7 bases, the J end by 4 bases, with 16 bases between. The CDR3 loop spans 14 amino acids. DNA for the CDR3: TGTGCCAGCAATTGGGGTGGGGGGAGAGAGACCCAGTACTTC. Its translation: CASNWGGGRETQYF.

The chain couples TRBV19 to TRBJ1-2, with D unresolved. Trimming removed 5 bases from V and 2 bases from J, with 12 bases in between. Germline V gene data show CDR1 as LNHDA and CDR2 as SQIVND (reference sequence). This CDR3 has 14 residues. In DNA form, the CDR3 reads TGTGCCAGTAGTCCCGCGGGAGGGAACTATGGCTACACCTTC. This codes for CASSPAGGNYGYTF.

The CDR3 nucleotides are TGTGCCAGCAGCCGGACAGGGGGCGACTATGGCTACACCTTC. It codes for CASSRTGGDYGYTF. The J gene is TRBJ1-2, the V gene TRBV28; TRBD1 aligns across 11 bases. The junction had 3 bases not matched to a gene; V was cut back by 6 bases and J by 3 bases. This CDR3 is 14 amino acids long. Germline loops: CDR1 MDHEN, CDR2 SYDVKM.

V and J are TRBV7-9 and TRBJ2-3, with D possibly TRBD2 on 5 matching bases. CDR3 size: 19 residues. V was pared by 6 bases and J by 0 bases, with 25 bases between. From germline, CDR1 is SEHNR and CDR2 FQNEAQ (reference sequence). CDR3 nucleotides: TGTGCCAGCAGTCCCTGGGCATCTCGGAGCGGAGCTAGCACAGATACGCAGTATTTT. This gives the protein CASSPWASRSGASTDTQYF.

This chain links TRBV5-6 with TRBJ1-6, with a tentative D call TRBD1 (6 bases). The V and J ends lost 3 bases and 7 bases respectively, with 20 bases between them. Germline V gene sequence: CDR1 SGHDT, CDR2 YYEEEE. This CDR3 has 17 residues. CDR3 nucleotide sequence: TGTGCCAGCAGCTCCAGGAGAGGCGGGGGCCACAATTCACCCCTCCACTTT. Its translation is CASSSRRGGGHNSPLHF.

The chain is built from TRBV4-3 and TRBJ2-2; TRBD1 aligns across 10 bases. Germline V lookup: CDR1 LGHNA, CDR2 YSLEER. Losses at the gene ends were 4 bases for V and 7 bases for J; bases not matched to a gene: 12. The CDR3 has 17 amino acids. The CDR3 sequence is CASSPARGTGVIGELFF. CDR3 sequence (DNA): TGCGCCAGCAGCCCCGCCCGAGGGACAGGGGTCATCGGGGAGCTGTTTTTT.

The chain uses TRBV18 and TRBJ1-2; 9 bases line up with TRBD1. Germline V gives CDR1 KGHSH, CDR2 LQKENI. The CDR3 consists of 13 residues. V lost 6 bases and J lost 4; bases outside the gene matches: 3. The CDR3 region has the DNA TGTGCCAGCTCCCGGGACAGGGTCTATGGCTACACCTTC. Its translation: CASSRDRVYGYTF.

The chain recombines TRBV15 with TRBJ1-5; no firm D call. CDR3 length: 14 residues. V was trimmed by 1 base and J by 4 bases, leaving 8 bases between them. Germline assignment: CDR1 LNHNV and CDR2 YYDKDF (reference sequence). CDR3 in amino acids: CATSRVSVNQPQHF. For the CDR3, the DNA is TGTGCCACCAGCAGAGTTTCAGTAAATCAGCCCCAGCATTTT.

The V gene is TRBV7-9, the J gene TRBJ1-1; D unclear. Trimming took 0 bases from V and 4 from J, leaving 6 bases between them. Per the germline V gene, CDR1 is SEHNR and CDR2 is FQNEAQ (reference sequence). This CDR3 is 13 amino acids long. The CDR3 DNA follows: TGTGCCAGCAGCTTAGCGGCAGTCACTGAAGCTTTCTTT. Residues: CASSLAAVTEAFF.

This rearrangement joins TRBV20-1 to TRBJ1-2; maybe TRBD1 (6 bases). Germline CDR1 DFQATT, CDR2 SNEGSKA (reference sequence). This CDR3 is 11 amino acids long. V gave up 1 base and J gave up 8 bases, with 8 bases separating them. Here the CDR3 reads CSARAGGGYTF. The CDR3 DNA sequence: TGCAGTGCTAGAGCTGGGGGCGGCTACACCTTC.

V gene TRBV9 combines with J gene TRBJ1-5; 7 nucleotides line up with TRBD1. The CDR3 contains 16 residues. CDR1 is SGDLS and CDR2 is YYNGEE in the germline V gene. V shed 3 bases, J shed 5 bases, and the junction held 11 bases outside the gene matches. CDR3: CASSGGGGRADQPQHF. CDR3 DNA: TGTGCCAGCAGCGGTGGAGGGGGCAGGGCGGATCAGCCCCAGCATTTT. The full variable domain, its missing parts supplied by reference TRBV9 and TRBJ1-5, is DSGVTQTPKHLITATGQRVTLRCSPRSGDLSVYWYQQSLDQGLQFLIQYYNGEERAKGNILERFSAQQFPDLHSELNLSSLELGDSALYFCASSGGGGRADQPQHFGDGTRLSIL.

The rearrangement joins TRBV9 to TRBJ2-2; D uncertain. This CDR3 has 13 residues. CDR1 and CDR2 from the germline V gene are SGDLS and YYNGEE. Trimming shortened V by 3 bases and J by 4 bases, and 7 bases separated the two germline ends. The CDR3 sequence is CASSGYSTGELFF. The CDR3 DNA is TGTGCCAGCAGCGGTTACAGCACCGGGGAGCTGTTTTTT. The full variable domain, with the rest looked up from reference TRBV9 and TRBJ2-2, is DSGVTQTPKHLITATGQRVTLRCSPRSGDLSVYWYQQSLDQGLQFLIQYYNGEERAKGNILERFSAQQFPDLHSELNLSSLELGDSALYFCASSGYSTGELFFGEGSRLTVL.

The chain uses TRBV5-1 and TRBJ2-5; 8 nucleotides line up with TRBD2. CDR1 SGHRS and CDR2 YFSETQ come from the germline V gene. V dropped 0 bases and J dropped 7; count of bases not matched to a gene: 11. The CDR3 extends over 16 amino acids. The CDR3 sequence: CASSLEPAGETGTQYF. For the CDR3, the DNA is TGCGCCAGCAGCTTGGAGCCAGCGGGGGAAACGGGGACCCAGTACTTC.